The 6 T cell receptor beta chains below all came from one sample that was sequenced in a study of spatial heterogeneity in lung cancer. General study points: Tumoral mutation counts were tracked by counts of expanded intratumoral alpha and beta TCRs.

Antigens of these TCRs are unknown. TCRdb re-derived calls from the 5' RACE reads in MiXCR, one entry per CDR3 protein. The sample carries about 30,000 distinct CDR3 sequences, more than 5.5% recorded once. The time point here: sample taken at primary tumor resection. The sequencing used lung tumor tissue, collected at surgery. The source is a male donor with early-stage non-small cell lung cancer.

This clonotype was seen many times. V is TRBV5-1 and J is TRBJ2-5, with D possibly matching TRBD2 (6 bases). The V end was cut by 7 bases, the J end by 1 base, with 11 bases between. Germline V CDR1 and CDR2: SGHRS, YFSETQ. This CDR3 comprises 13 residues. This CDR3 is CASHRDFQETQYF. The CDR3 region has the DNA TGCGCCAGCCACCGGGACTTCCAAGAGACCCAGTACTTC.

This clonotype was observed at least ten times. Here the CDR3 reads CSERGPQETQYF. For the CDR3, the DNA is TGCAGTGAGCGGGGCCCCCAAGAGACCCAGTACTTC. V usage is TRBV20-1 and J usage is TRBJ2-5; 7 bases line up with TRBD2. This CDR3 contains 12 residues. V lost 7 bases to trimming and J lost 1 base; unmatched junction nucleotides: 3. In germline, CDR1 is DFQATT, CDR2 SNEGSKA (reference sequence).

Many counts were recorded for this clonotype. This chain links TRBV20-1 with TRBJ1-1, with 9 positions matching TRBD1. J was trimmed by 0 bases and V by 1 base; bases with no gene match: 3. From germline, CDR1 is DFQATT and CDR2 SNEGSKA (reference sequence). The CDR3 sequence is 15 residues long. Written as DNA, the CDR3 is TGCAGTGCTAGAGCATGGGACAGGGTGAACACTGAAGCTTTCTTT. It is translated as CSARAWDRVNTEAFF.

For this clonotype: This may come from a read error, since a much larger clone is one base off. No conserved phenylalanine or tryptophan is present at the end of the CDR3, so a read error is the likely explanation. The V gene is TRBV7-2, the J gene TRBJ2-5, with D unclear. CDR1 SGHTA and CDR2 FQGNSA come from the germline V gene. The ends were cut back, 1 base at V and 5 bases at J, with 5 bases in the middle. The CDR3 is 12 amino acids. The CDR3 sequence is CASSLGRETQYS. The CDR3 DNA sequence: TGTGCCAGCAGCTTAGGCAGGGAGACCCAGTACTCC.

There are many counts of this clonotype. This sequence joins TRBV20-1 and TRBJ2-3; 8 nucleotides agree with TRBD1. The trim removed 6 bases at V and 5 bases at J, leaving 13 bases unmatched. This CDR3 region has 15 residues. Germline V gives CDR1 DFQATT, CDR2 SNEGSKA (reference sequence). The CDR3 region has the DNA TGCAGTGCCCCGAGCGGACAGGGCAGGGTAGATACGCAGTATTTT. Translated: CSAPSGQGRVDTQYF.

This clonotype was seen more than once but under ten times. The V gene is TRBV7-9, the J gene TRBJ1-2; D is undetermined. V dropped 6 bases and J dropped 4 bases, with 6 bases sitting between them. Looked up from germline, CDR1 is SEHNR and CDR2 is FQNEAQ (reference sequence). This CDR3 region has 11 residues. CDR3 amino acids: CASRDGYGYTF. For the CDR3, the DNA is TGTGCCAGCAGAGACGGCTATGGCTACACCTTC.